This entry lists 27 T cell receptor beta chains sequenced from one sample in a study of regulatory T cells in long-lasting Graves disease (dated by TCRdb to the early 2020s). The time point label here, explained by the study, means: newly diagnosed GD, antithyroid drugs for less than 3 months. RNA was extracted from PBMCs in TRIzol for both TCR sequencing and RNA sequencing. The library was produced with multiplex PCR. Sequencer: Illumina HiSeq 4000. TCR beta libraries were built with iRepertoire HTBI primers and Arm-PCR amplification of CDR3 regions. TCRdb reworked the public reads: Q25 trimming with fastp, MiXCR clone assembly, productive beta chains retained. Rows with one shared CDR3 protein collapse into an entry with the most common genes and DNA. A total of more than 350,000 distinct CDR3 sequences appear in this sample, 14% to 15% of them only once. The top ten hold approximately 15% of the sample.

This sample also belongs to another study, concerning T cells in Graves' hyperthyroidism and ophthalmopathy.

The specimen was peripheral blood mononuclear cells (PBMCs), collected at new diagnosis, from a patient treated with antithyroid drugs. These receptors were taken from a woman in her twenties or thirties with Graves disease. Donor details come from another sample of the same person, matched by shared clones.

This clonotype was seen many times. The rearrangement links TRBV20-1 to TRBJ2-3, with 9 bases lining up with TRBD2. The CDR3 runs 15 residues. J was trimmed by 7 bases and V by 5 bases; bases with no gene match: 13. Germline CDR1 and CDR2: DFQATT and SNEGSKA (reference sequence). The CDR3 DNA reads as TGCAGTGCTGGCCTACAGGCGGGGGGGGTAAATACGCAGTATTTT. It codes for CSAGLQAGGVNTQYF.

Many counts were recorded for this clonotype. The chain is built from TRBV3-1 and TRBJ1-1; D might be TRBD1 (6 bases). Germline V lookup: CDR1 LGHDT, CDR2 YNNKEL (reference sequence). The CDR3 consists of 16 residues. V lost 0 bases and J lost 1, with 12 bases in between. The CDR3 is CASSQERARGNTEAFF. For the CDR3, the DNA is TGTGCCAGCAGCCAAGAAAGGGCCAGGGGGAACACTGAAGCTTTCTTT.

This sequence joins TRBV10-3 and TRBJ2-7, with 15 bases matching TRBD2. V lost 2 bases and J lost 0; bases outside the gene matches: 14. The CDR3 runs 21 residues. CDR1 is ENHRY and CDR2 is SYGVKD in the germline V gene. This CDR3 is CAISEPREGTSGRPSSYEQYF. In DNA, the CDR3 is TGTGCCATCAGTGAGCCGAGAGAGGGGACTAGCGGGAGGCCGAGCTCCTACGAGCAGTACTTC.

This clonotype was seen a single time. The J gene is TRBJ1-1, the V gene TRBV7-9, with TRBD1 as a possible D gene (6 bases). In germline, CDR1 is SEHNR, CDR2 FQNEAQ (reference sequence). The CDR3 runs 12 residues. Trimming removed 1 base at V and 9 bases at J, with 9 bases between. CDR3 in amino acids: CASSLGTEQAFF. DNA of the CDR3: TGTGCCAGCAGCTTAGGGACAGAGCAAGCTTTCTTT.

Ten or more counts support this clonotype. V and J are TRBV5-1 and TRBJ1-1, with a possible D match to TRBD1 (6 bases). Between the trimmed V and J ends, which lost 7 bases and 0 bases, there was a span of 16 bases. The germline V gene has CDR1 SGHRS and CDR2 YFSETQ. This CDR3 comprises 15 residues. CDR3 sequence: CASAKTRGMNTEAFF. CDR3 in DNA: TGCGCCAGCGCCAAAACCAGGGGAATGAACACTGAAGCTTTCTTT.

Details on this clonotype: A much larger clone lies one base from this, so it may be a read error. This chain uses TRBV11-2 with TRBJ1-5, with unresolved D. This CDR3 contains 15 residues. The germline V and J ends were trimmed by 1 base and 9 bases, with 16 bases remaining between them. CDR1 is SGHAT, CDR2 FQNNGV, per germline. DNA of the CDR3: TGTGCCAGCAGCTTAGGCTCGCAGGTCCCTCGGCCCCAGCATTTT. Translation: CASSLGSQVPRPQHF.

The chain combines TRBV6-5 with TRBJ2-1, with 14 nucleotides matching TRBD2. The trim removed 1 base at V and 11 bases at J, leaving 13 bases unmatched. This CDR3 has 18 amino acids. CDR1 is MNHEY, CDR2 SVGAGI, per germline. The DNA for the CDR3 is TGTGCCAGCAGTTACTTGACTAGCGGGAGGGGGGGGGTCGATAAGCAGTTCTTC. It translates to CASSYLTSGRGGVDKQFF.

A remark on this clonotype: The conserved final phenylalanine or tryptophan is absent from the CDR3, which likely points to a read error. This chain uses TRBV12-3 or TRBV12-4 with TRBJ2-5, with D unclear. CDR3 length: 11 residues. V was cut by 3 bases and J by 2 bases, with 1 base left in between. The CDR3 coding sequence is TGTGCCAGCAGTTTTCAAGAGACCCAGTACCTC. This encodes CASSFQETQYL.

This clonotype occurred a few times. J is TRBJ1-4 and V is TRBV5-6; the D gene is possibly TRBD1 (5 bases). This CDR3 is 15 amino acids long. The germline V gene encodes CDR1 SGHDT and CDR2 YYEEEE. The ends were cut back, 3 bases at V and 7 bases at J, with 16 bases in the middle. The CDR3 protein is CASSSLRDRTEKLFF. The CDR3 nucleotides read TGTGCCAGCAGCTCACTACGGGACCGAACTGAAAAACTGTTTTTT.

This clonotype has ten or more counts. V is TRBV27 and J is TRBJ1-2, with TRBD1 matching over 8 bases. CDR3 length: 14 residues. With V trimmed by 6 bases and J by 5 bases, 8 bases remained unmatched. CDR1 is MNHEY, CDR2 SMNVEV, per germline (reference sequence). CDR3 amino acids: CASRRQGRGYGYTF. The CDR3 DNA follows: TGTGCCAGCAGGCGACAGGGGAGGGGTTATGGCTACACCTTC.

This clonotype was seen more than once but under ten times. This may come from a read error, since a much larger clone is one base off. This rearrangement joins TRBV18 to TRBJ1-6; D unclear. Germline CDR1 is KGHSH and CDR2 is LQKENI. There are 13 residues in the CDR3. The CDR3 nucleotides read TGTGCCAGCTCACCAAGGGATAATCCACCCCTCCACTTT. Protein: CASSPRDNPPLHF.

This clonotype was recorded at least ten times. The genes are TRBV2 and TRBJ1-1; 10 positions agree with TRBD1. The CDR3 is 16 residues long. Germline values: CDR1 SNHLY, CDR2 FYNNEI. The V and J ends lost 5 bases and 5 bases, in that order; junction bases with no gene match: 11. The CDR3 here is CASSQTGQGVGTEAFF. The CDR3 DNA reads TGTGCCAGCAGTCAAACAGGACAGGGGGTCGGAACTGAAGCTTTCTTT.

This clonotype occurred many times. The chain combines TRBV12-3 or TRBV12-4 with TRBJ2-3, with no clear D. CDR3 length equals 13 residues. V was pared by 8 bases and J by 3 bases, with 12 bases between. The CDR3 DNA sequence: TGTGCCAGCCAGTGGTCCGAGACAGATACGCAGTATTTT. This codes for CASQWSETDTQYF.

In this sample, this clonotype turned up many times. This chain uses TRBV12-3 or TRBV12-4 with TRBJ1-4; D may be TRBD1 (6 bases). This CDR3 comprises 14 residues. Trimming removed 5 bases from V and 8 bases from J, with 15 bases in between. CDR3: CASSGDRPGEKLFF. The CDR3 DNA follows: TGTGCCAGCAGTGGTGACAGGCCAGGAGAAAAACTGTTTTTT.

This clonotype was found many times. This chain connects TRBV18 to TRBJ1-1, with a possible D match to TRBD1 (5 bases). The CDR3 covers 14 residues. Germline V gene sequence: CDR1 KGHSH, CDR2 LQKENI. The germline V and J ends were trimmed by 3 bases and 1 base, with 9 bases remaining between them. In DNA, the CDR3 is TGTGCCAGCTCACCTGTGACAGCGAACACTGAAGCTTTCTTT. Protein product: CASSPVTANTEAFF.

The V gene is TRBV20-1, the J gene TRBJ2-3; 8 positions match TRBD1. Trimming took 2 bases from V and 2 from J; bases not matched to a gene: 24. The CDR3 runs to 21 residues. Germline CDR1 is DFQATT and CDR2 is SNEGSKA (reference sequence). CDR3 region: CSARSWTGTDFSGRYTDTQYF. DNA of the CDR3: TGCAGTGCTAGATCTTGGACAGGGACAGATTTTAGCGGTAGATACACAGATACGCAGTATTTT.

This clonotype was seen a handful of times. The rearrangement links TRBV5-1 to TRBJ2-7; 7 nucleotides agree with TRBD1. Unmatched junction bases numbered 5, after V lost 0 bases and J lost 5 bases. The CDR3 is 14 residues long. CDR1 and CDR2 from the germline V gene are SGHRS and YFSETQ. The CDR3 region has the DNA TGCGCCAGCAGCTTGGGACAGGGAATCCACGAGCAGTACTTC. It codes for CASSLGQGIHEQYF.

The chain employs TRBV9 and TRBJ1-6; D is uncertain. CDR3 size: 14 residues. Germline V gene lookup returns CDR1 SGDLS and CDR2 YYNGEE. Trimming cost V 4 bases and J 7 bases, with 12 bases left between them. CDR3 protein: CASSPSPSNSPLHF. The CDR3 coding sequence is TGTGCCAGCAGCCCCTCTCCCAGCAATTCACCCCTCCACTTT.

A few counts support this clonotype. This chain links TRBV12-3 or TRBV12-4 with TRBJ2-1; TRBD2 aligns across 13 bases. This CDR3 is built from 17 residues. Trimming took 4 bases from V and 7 from J; bases not matched to a gene: 10. The CDR3 reads CASSYGTSGMSRNEQFF. CDR3 nucleotides: TGTGCCAGCAGTTACGGGACTAGCGGGATGAGTCGGAATGAGCAGTTCTTC.

This clonotype appeared many times. At one boundary the junction diverges from the germline segment, which might be a read error. V is TRBV20-1 and J is TRBJ1-3, with TRBD1 as a possible D gene (5 bases). The CDR3 is made up of 13 amino acids. Germline CDR1 and CDR2: DFQATT and SNEGSKA (reference sequence). In DNA, the CDR3 is TGCAGTGCGGTTTCCGGGACGGATAAAGATGAGGATTTT. Its translation: CSAVSGTDKDEDF.

This clonotype has at least ten counts. V and J are TRBV18 and TRBJ2-7, with 7 nucleotides matching TRBD1. Germline V gene lookup returns CDR1 KGHSH and CDR2 LQKENI. The CDR3 length is 14 residues. V gave up 3 bases and J gave up 6 bases; unmatched junction bases: 8. The CDR3 bases are TGTGCCAGCTCACCCCAGGGGGTGGCGATCGAGCAGTACTTC. It encodes CASSPQGVAIEQYF.

This clonotype was seen many times. The CDR3 nucleotides read TGCAGCGCCCCGGCAGAGGGCATGAACACTGAAGCTTTCTTT. This sequence encodes CSAPAEGMNTEAFF. This chain connects TRBV20-1 to TRBJ1-1; D unclear. Germline V gives CDR1 DFQATT, CDR2 SNEGSKA (reference sequence). The CDR3 loop spans 14 amino acids.

The V and J genes are TRBV24-1 and TRBJ2-1; 10 nucleotides line up with TRBD2. The CDR3 is 15 amino acids. The V gene end was trimmed by 4 bases and the J gene end by 10 bases; junction bases not matched to a gene: 9. CDR1 KGHDR and CDR2 SFDVKD come from the germline V gene. The CDR3 nucleotides are TGTGCCACCAGTGACCCAAGCGGGAGGGCCGGGGAGCAGTTCTTC. As protein: CATSDPSGRAGEQFF.

In its sample, this clonotype was seen many times. This sequence joins TRBV2 and TRBJ2-3; 7 positions agree with TRBD1. The germline CDR1 and CDR2 sequences are SNHLY and FYNNEI. This CDR3 contains 19 residues. J was trimmed by 0 bases and V by 5 bases; bases with no gene match: 17. CDR3: CASSFTGTAEPLSTDTQYF. For the CDR3, the DNA is TGTGCCAGCAGTTTTACCGGGACAGCGGAACCCTTAAGCACAGATACGCAGTATTTT.

At least ten counts were recorded for this clonotype. The chain links TRBV20-1 to TRBJ2-7; 10 positions agree with TRBD2. The CDR3 runs to 15 residues. Germline lookup yields CDR1 DFQATT and CDR2 SNEGSKA (reference sequence). V lost 1 base to trimming and J lost 5 bases; unmatched junction nucleotides: 8. DNA of the CDR3: TGCAGTGCTAGAGGGACTAGCGGATCGGGGAACGAGCAGTACTTC. This sequence encodes CSARGTSGSGNEQYF.

This clonotype was recorded many times. The chain uses TRBV20-1 and TRBJ2-3; 13 bases are shared with TRBD2. The V gene's germline CDR1 is DFQATT and CDR2 SNEGSKA (reference sequence). The CDR3 covers 18 residues. V was clipped by 3 bases and J by 0 bases; unmatched bases: 9. The CDR3 loop reads CSARGGLAGLGSTDTQYF. CDR3 in DNA: TGCAGTGCTAGGGGGGGACTAGCGGGGCTCGGTAGCACAGATACGCAGTATTTT.

This clonotype was seen many times. J is TRBJ2-3 and V is TRBV6-1, with TRBD2 matching 9 bases. Germline trimming cut 8 bases from V and 2 bases from J; bases unmatched to any gene: 8. The germline V gene encodes CDR1 MNHNS and CDR2 SASEGT. This CDR3 has 15 amino acids. The CDR3 loop reads CASPLTSGFTDTQYF. In DNA, the CDR3 is TGTGCCAGCCCCCTGACTAGCGGCTTCACAGATACGCAGTATTTT.